One sample yielded the 4 T cell receptor beta chains listed below, sequenced in a study of beta chain features in type 1 diabetes. Expressed TCRB transcripts were sequenced because the isolated RNA had all been reverse transcribed beforehand. Repertoires were generated with immunoSEQ multiplex PCR, while TCRdb's copy carries only in-frame clones and drops some. The sample comprises approximately 470,000 clones, 30% of which are singletons, and roughly 0.06% rests with the top ten. Source material: naive CD4+ T cells from blood. Source of these receptors: a man aged 18-30 years in good health.

The chain recombines TRBV4-2 with TRBJ2-3, with D unresolved. The germline V gene has CDR1 LGHNA and CDR2 YNFKEQ. V lost 6 bases and J lost 4, with 17 bases in between. The CDR3 length is 15 residues. The CDR3 loop reads CASRRASPESDTQYF. The DNA of the CDR3 is TGTGCCAGCAGACGGGCCAGCCCAGAATCAGATACGCAGTATTTT.

This chain connects TRBV7-9 to TRBJ1-2; 7 bases match TRBD1. The V segment lost 5 bases and the J segment 2 bases; nucleotides outside the gene matches: 5. The CDR3 sequence is 14 residues long. The V gene's germline CDR1 is SEHNR and CDR2 FQNEAQ (reference sequence). The CDR3 sequence: CASSLGDRNYGYTF. The CDR3 DNA sequence: TGTGCCAGCAGCCTAGGGGACAGAAACTATGGCTACACCTTC.

The chain joins TRBV5-4 to TRBJ2-1, with TRBD2 matching over 10 bases. Germline V gene data show CDR1 as SGHNT and CDR2 as YYREEE (reference sequence). J gave up 4 bases and V 1 base, and 11 bases lay outside the gene matches. This CDR3 is 18 amino acids long. The CDR3 DNA sequence: TGTGCCAGCAGCTTGTACGGGTCTAGCGGGAGAAAATACAATGAGCAGTTCTTC. Its translation: CASSLYGSSGRKYNEQFF.

This clone was counted only a few times. The chain employs TRBV7-3 and TRBJ2-1; D remains unclear. From germline, CDR1 is SGHTA and CDR2 FQGTGA. The CDR3 has 14 amino acids. Deletions cut 2 bases from V and 4 bases from J, with 9 bases between. In nucleotides, the CDR3 is TGTGCCAGCAGCTTACATAACGAGTACAATGAGCAGTTCTTC. Amino acid sequence: CASSLHNEYNEQFF. The variable domain in full, with the rest retrieved from reference TRBV7-3 and TRBJ2-1, is GAGVSQTPSNKVTEKGKYVELRCDPISGHTALYWYRQSLGQGPEFLIYFQGTGAADDSGLPNDRFFAVRPEGSVSTLKIQRTERGDSAVYLCASSLHNEYNEQFFGPGTRLTVL.